This passage covers 15 T cell receptor beta chains from one sample sequenced in a study of quantifying T cell responses using KT2 cells. Study overall: cDNA was made from DNase-treated RNA using alpha and beta constant primers.

The cDNA 3' end received a ligated oligonucleotide with a UMI. First-round PCR used 3 to 4 cycles and beta primers RC1.1 and RC1.2 covering TRBC1 and TRBC2. TCRdb itself ran the UMI-ligation and nested PCR reads through MiXCR, one entry per CDR3 protein. The sample includes tens of thousands of distinct CDR3 sequences, 9% to 15% seen only once; the top ten take approximately 10%. Specimen: PBMCs spiked with cells of the T cell clone KT2. These receptors were taken from a human donor.

CDR3 protein: CASKSDRVSNQPQHF. The CDR3 bases are TGTGCCAGCAAGTCGGACAGGGTGAGCAATCAGCCCCAGCATTTT. V and J are TRBV2 and TRBJ1-5; 8 bases are a match to TRBD1. The CDR3 runs to 15 residues. Per germline, CDR1 SNHLY and CDR2 FYNNEI. Germline trimming cut 7 bases from V and 1 base from J; bases unmatched to any gene: 6.

A word on this clonotype: A junction boundary mismatches the germline segment, possibly from a read error. This chain links TRBV7-2 with TRBJ2-1; 9 bases fit TRBD2. This CDR3 spans 20 amino acids. Germline V CDR1 and CDR2: SGHTA, FQGNSA. CDR3 coding DNA: TGTGCCGGCAGCTTGGAACGCCTTTCTACGGGACTAGCATCCTACAATGAGCAGTTCTTC. Amino acid sequence: CAGSLERLSTGLASYNEQFF.

The J gene is TRBJ2-5, the V gene TRBV5-1; D gene ambiguous. Germline CDR1 SGHRS, CDR2 YFSETQ. V gave up 0 bases and J gave up 13 bases, with 10 bases separating them. This CDR3 contains 11 residues. The CDR3: CASSLDGPPYF. DNA of the CDR3: TGCGCCAGCAGCTTGGACGGCCCCCCGTACTTC.

This clonotype occurred a few times. The CDR3 nucleotides read TGTGCCAGCAGCCTAGAGGGACTAGCGGGGGTTGAGCAGTTCTTC. Translated, it gives CASSLEGLAGVEQFF. J is TRBJ2-1 and V is TRBV7-6; 14 bases are shared with TRBD2. The CDR3 loop spans 15 amino acids. Per the germline V gene, CDR1 is SGHVS and CDR2 is FNYEAQ. The V segment lost 5 bases and the J segment 9 bases; nucleotides outside the gene matches: 6.

The chain is built from TRBV7-9 and TRBJ2-1; 13 positions agree with TRBD2. The V and J ends lost 5 bases and 3 bases, in that order; junction bases with no gene match: 7. The CDR3 runs 17 residues. The germline gives CDR1 SEHNR, CDR2 FQNEAQ (reference sequence). The DNA for the CDR3 is TGTGCCAGCAGCCCCCAGACTAGCGGGGGGTTCTACAATGAGCAGTTCTTC. It translates to CASSPQTSGGFYNEQFF.

The genes are TRBV27 and TRBJ2-7, with D perhaps matching TRBD1 (6 bases). Per germline, CDR1 MNHEY and CDR2 SMNVEV (reference sequence). The CDR3 has 15 amino acids. V lost 4 bases and J 3 bases, leaving 16 bases between the germline ends. The CDR3 DNA sequence: TGTGCCAGCAGTTCCTCCAGGTCCAGGGGCTACGAGCAGTACTTC. Its translation is CASSSSRSRGYEQYF.

The chain is built from TRBV30 and TRBJ1-2; D remains ambiguous. Trimming took 2 bases from V and 4 from J, leaving 14 bases between them. Germline CDR1 reads GTSNPN; CDR2 reads SVGIG (reference sequence). CDR3 size: 14 residues. Written as DNA, the CDR3 is TGTGCCTGGAGTAAAACCGATAAGCCCTATGGCTACACCTTC. This encodes CAWSKTDKPYGYTF.

V and J are TRBV12-3 or TRBV12-4 and TRBJ2-3; 7 nucleotides line up with TRBD2. J was trimmed by 5 bases and V by 7 bases; bases with no gene match: 9. The CDR3 is made up of 14 amino acids. CDR3 amino acids: CASTRGSNGDTQYF. The CDR3 DNA reads TGTGCCAGCACCCGCGGGAGCAATGGAGATACGCAGTATTTT.

This clonotype has more than one count but fewer than ten. The CDR3: CASSPQTSLYNEQFF. CDR3 nucleotides: TGTGCCAGCAGCCCTCAGACTAGCCTATACAATGAGCAGTTCTTC. This chain links TRBV28 with TRBJ2-1; 7 nucleotides agree with TRBD2. V was pared by 6 bases and J by 4 bases, with 9 bases of the junction left unmatched. CDR1 is MDHEN, CDR2 SYDVKM, per germline. The CDR3 runs to 15 residues. The full variable domain, completed using reference TRBV28 and TRBJ2-1, is DVKVTQSSRYLVKRTGEKVFLECVQDMDHENMFWYRQDPGLGLRLIYFSYDVKMKEKGDIPEGYSVSREKKERFSLILESASTNQTSMYLCASSPQTSLYNEQFFGPGTRLTVL.

This clonotype has a count of ten or more. The V gene is TRBV20-1, the J gene TRBJ1-5; D not certain. This CDR3 comprises 13 residues. V lost 3 bases and J lost 3, with 9 bases in between. CDR1 is DFQATT, CDR2 SNEGSKA, per germline (reference sequence). CDR3 nucleotide sequence: TGCAGTGCTAGCCGTCAGTTCAATCAGCCCCAGCATTTT. It translates to CSASRQFNQPQHF.

This clonotype was picked up many times. This rearrangement joins TRBV7-6 to TRBJ2-7; weak D call: TRBD2 (5 bases). CDR3 length: 14 amino acids. The ends were cut back, 5 bases at V and 3 bases at J, with 14 bases in the middle. Per the germline V gene, CDR1 is SGHVS and CDR2 is FNYEAQ. CDR3: CASSPGVELYEQYF. As DNA, the CDR3 is TGTGCCAGCAGCCCCGGGGTCGAGCTCTACGAGCAGTACTTC.

This clonotype was seen many times. The chain recombines TRBV10-1 with TRBJ2-3; possible D gene TRBD2, 5 bases. This CDR3 comprises 15 residues. V was shortened by 0 bases and J by 4 bases, with 11 bases between the two germline ends. Germline CDR1 and CDR2: WNHNN and SYGVQD (reference sequence). CDR3 loop: CASSESRGSADTQYF. The CDR3 DNA reads as TGCGCCAGCAGTGAGTCGCGAGGGTCTGCAGATACGCAGTATTTT.

This sequence joins TRBV11-2 and TRBJ2-7; D gene ambiguous. From germline, CDR1 is SGHAT and CDR2 FQNNGV. Trimming left V 5 bases short and J 6 bases short, with 17 bases between. The CDR3 contains 14 residues. DNA for the CDR3: TGTGCCAGCAGCCCAAACCGATTCTCGGGCGAGCAGTACTTC. It specifies CASSPNRFSGEQYF.

This clonotype was observed a handful of times. V and J are TRBV2 and TRBJ2-3, with 10 bases matching TRBD2. Germline loops: CDR1 SNHLY, CDR2 FYNNEI. The CDR3 is 14 amino acids. Trimming took 8 bases from V and 1 from J; bases not matched to a gene: 3. The CDR3 region is CASRLAGGTDTQYF. Written as DNA, the CDR3 is TGTGCCAGCCGGCTAGCGGGGGGCACAGATACGCAGTATTTT.

The chain recombines TRBV28 with TRBJ2-2, with unresolved D. V was cut by 2 bases and J by 5 bases, with 3 bases left in between. Per the germline V gene, CDR1 is MDHEN and CDR2 is SYDVKM. The CDR3 covers 12 residues. The CDR3 DNA reads TGTGCCAGCAGTTTAGAAACCGGGGAGCTGTTTTTT. It is translated as CASSLETGELFF.